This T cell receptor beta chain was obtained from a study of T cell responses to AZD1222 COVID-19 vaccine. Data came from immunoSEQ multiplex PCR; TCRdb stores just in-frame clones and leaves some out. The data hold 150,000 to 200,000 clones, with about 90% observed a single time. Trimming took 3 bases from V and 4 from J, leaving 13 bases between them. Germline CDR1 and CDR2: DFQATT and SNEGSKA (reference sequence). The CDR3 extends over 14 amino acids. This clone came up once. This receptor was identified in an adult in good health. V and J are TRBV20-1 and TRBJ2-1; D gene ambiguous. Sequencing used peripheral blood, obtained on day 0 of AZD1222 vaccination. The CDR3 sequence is CSASQVGPYNEQFF. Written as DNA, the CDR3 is TGCAGTGCTAGTCAAGTCGGCCCGTACAATGAGCAGTTCTTC.